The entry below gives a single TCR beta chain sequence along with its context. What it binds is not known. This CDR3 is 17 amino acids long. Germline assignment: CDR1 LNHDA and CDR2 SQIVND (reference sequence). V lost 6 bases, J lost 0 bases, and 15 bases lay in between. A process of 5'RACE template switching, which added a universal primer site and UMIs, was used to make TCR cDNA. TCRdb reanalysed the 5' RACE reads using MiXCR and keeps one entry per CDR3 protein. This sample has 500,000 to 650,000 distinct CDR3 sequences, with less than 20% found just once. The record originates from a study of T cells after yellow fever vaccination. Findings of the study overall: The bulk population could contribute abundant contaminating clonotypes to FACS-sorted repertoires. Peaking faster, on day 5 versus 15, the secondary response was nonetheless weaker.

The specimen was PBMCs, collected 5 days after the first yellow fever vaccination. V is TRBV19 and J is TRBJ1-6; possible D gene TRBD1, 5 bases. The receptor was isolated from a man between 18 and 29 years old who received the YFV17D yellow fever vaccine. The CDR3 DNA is TGTGCCAGTAGCAGGACAAGGACAAGCTCCTATAATTCACCCCTCCACTTT. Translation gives CASSRTRTSSYNSPLHF.